The T cell receptor beta chain under discussion was sequenced for a study of T-cell memory formation after mild COVID-19. Study background: Among the donors, TCR clusters were largely specific to each donor. The study, taken as a whole, reports: Confirmation was lacking for SARS-CoV-2 specificity of second-wave clones that peaked on day 37.

5'RACE primed at constant segments yielded TCR alpha and TCR beta cDNA libraries bearing sample barcodes and UMIs. From the 5' RACE reads, TCRdb called clonotypes with MiXCR, one entry per CDR3 protein. The table lists about 420,000 distinct CDR3 sequences, about a quarter of them singletons. Remarks on this clonotype: Antigen: not known.

There are 10 residues in the CDR3. Germline values: CDR1 SNHLY, CDR2 FYNNEI. The V segment lost 9 bases and the J segment 8 bases; nucleotides outside the gene matches: 3. This sequence was found in an adult woman who had mild COVID-19 (a few samples of this study predate the infection). Cell type and time point are not known. Sequencing was carried out using PBMCs or a T cell subset sorted from them (not recorded which). V is TRBV2 and J is TRBJ1-2, with 7 bases aligning to TRBD1. The CDR3 is CASPGGGYTF. The CDR3 nucleotides are TGTGCCAGTCCAGGGGGGGGCTACACCTTC.